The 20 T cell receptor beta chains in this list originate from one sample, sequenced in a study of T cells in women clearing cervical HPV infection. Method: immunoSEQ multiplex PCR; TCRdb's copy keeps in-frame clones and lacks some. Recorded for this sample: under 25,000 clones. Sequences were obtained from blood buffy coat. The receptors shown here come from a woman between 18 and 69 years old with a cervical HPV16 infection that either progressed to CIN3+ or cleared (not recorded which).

The CDR3 here is CASRGSDRQNQPQHF. The CDR3 DNA, read in part, is TGTGCCAGCAGGGGGTCGGACAGACAAAATCAGCCC. The rearrangement joins TRBV2 to TRBJ1-5, with D possibly TRBD1 on 6 matching bases. The read terminates 3 residues ahead of where the CDR3 ends, so the germline J gene completes it. Germline assignment: CDR1 SNHLY and CDR2 FYNNEI. Trimming removed 6 bases from V and 4 bases from J, with 16 bases in between. This CDR3 contains 15 residues.

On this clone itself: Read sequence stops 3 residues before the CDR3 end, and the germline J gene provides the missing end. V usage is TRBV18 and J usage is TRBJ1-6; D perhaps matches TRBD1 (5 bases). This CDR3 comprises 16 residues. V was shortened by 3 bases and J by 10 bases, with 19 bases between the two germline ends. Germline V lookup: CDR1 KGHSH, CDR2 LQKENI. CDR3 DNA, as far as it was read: TGTGCCAGCTCACCGAGTCGGGGCGGGGACCTCTCACCC. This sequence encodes CASSPSRGGDLSP. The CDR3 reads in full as CASSPSRGGDLSPLHF.

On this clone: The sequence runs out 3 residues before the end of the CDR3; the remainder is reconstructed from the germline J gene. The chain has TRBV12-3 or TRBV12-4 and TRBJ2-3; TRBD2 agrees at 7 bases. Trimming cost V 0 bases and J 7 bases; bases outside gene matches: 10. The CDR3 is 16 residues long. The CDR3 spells CASSLAGGDIRNTQYF. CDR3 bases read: TGTGCCAGCAGTTTAGCGGGGGGGGATATTAGAAATACG.

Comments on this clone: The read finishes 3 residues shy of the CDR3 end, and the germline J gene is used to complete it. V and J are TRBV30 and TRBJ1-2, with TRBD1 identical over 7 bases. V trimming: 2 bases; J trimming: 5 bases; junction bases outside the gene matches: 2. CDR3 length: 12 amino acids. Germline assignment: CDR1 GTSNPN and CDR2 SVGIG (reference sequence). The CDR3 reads CAWSIQGYGYTF. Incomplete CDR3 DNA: TGTGCCTGGAGTATACAGGGGTATGGC.

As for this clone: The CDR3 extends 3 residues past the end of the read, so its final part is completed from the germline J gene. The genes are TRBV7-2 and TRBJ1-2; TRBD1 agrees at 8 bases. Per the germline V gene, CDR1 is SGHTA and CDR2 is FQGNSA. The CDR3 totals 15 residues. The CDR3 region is CASSLQTARGHDYTF. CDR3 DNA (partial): TGTGCCAGCAGCTTACAAACGGCCAGGGGGCACGAC.

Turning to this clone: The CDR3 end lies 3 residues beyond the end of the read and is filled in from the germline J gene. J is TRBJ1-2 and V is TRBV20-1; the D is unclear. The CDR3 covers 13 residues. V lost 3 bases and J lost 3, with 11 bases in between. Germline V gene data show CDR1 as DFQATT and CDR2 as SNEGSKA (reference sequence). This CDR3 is CSASPNGDYGYTF. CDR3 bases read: TGCAGTGCTAGCCCAAACGGGGACTATGGC.

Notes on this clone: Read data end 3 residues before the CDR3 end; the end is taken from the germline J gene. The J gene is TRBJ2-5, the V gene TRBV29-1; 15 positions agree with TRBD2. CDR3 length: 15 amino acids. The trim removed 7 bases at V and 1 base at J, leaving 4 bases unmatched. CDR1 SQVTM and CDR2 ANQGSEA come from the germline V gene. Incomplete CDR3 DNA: TGCAGCGCCGGGGGACTAGCGGGGGGCCAAGAGACC. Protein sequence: CSAGGLAGGQET. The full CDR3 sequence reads CSAGGLAGGQETQYF.

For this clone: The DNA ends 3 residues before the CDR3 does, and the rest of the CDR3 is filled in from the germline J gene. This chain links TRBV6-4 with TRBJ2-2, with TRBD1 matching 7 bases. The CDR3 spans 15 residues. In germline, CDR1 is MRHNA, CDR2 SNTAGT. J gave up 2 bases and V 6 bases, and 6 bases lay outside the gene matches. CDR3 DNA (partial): TGTGCCAGCAGCGCCGGGACAGACAACACCGGGGAG. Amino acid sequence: CASSAGTDNTGE. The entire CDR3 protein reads CASSAGTDNTGELFF.

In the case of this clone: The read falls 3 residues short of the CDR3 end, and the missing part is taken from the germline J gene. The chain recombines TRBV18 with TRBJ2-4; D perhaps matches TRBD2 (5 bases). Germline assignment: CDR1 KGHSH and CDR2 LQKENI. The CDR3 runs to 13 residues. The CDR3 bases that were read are TGTGCCAGCTCACCACTCGGAGACTATGGT. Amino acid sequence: CASSPLGDYG. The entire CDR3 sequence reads CASSPLGDYGQYF.

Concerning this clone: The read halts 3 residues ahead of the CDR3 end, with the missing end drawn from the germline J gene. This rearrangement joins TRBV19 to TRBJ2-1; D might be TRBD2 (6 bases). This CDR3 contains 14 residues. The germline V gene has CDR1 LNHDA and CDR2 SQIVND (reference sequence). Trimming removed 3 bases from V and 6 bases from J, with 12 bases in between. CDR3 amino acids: CASSISGGRNEQFF. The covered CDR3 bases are TGTGCCAGTAGTATTTCTGGAGGGCGCAATGAG.

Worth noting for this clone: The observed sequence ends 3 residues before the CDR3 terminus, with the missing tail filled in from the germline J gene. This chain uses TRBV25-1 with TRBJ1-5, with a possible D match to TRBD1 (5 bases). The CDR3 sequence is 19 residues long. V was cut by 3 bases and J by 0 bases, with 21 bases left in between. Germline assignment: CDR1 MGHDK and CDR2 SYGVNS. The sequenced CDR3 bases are TGTGCCAGCAGTGAGCCAAGCAGGGCCCCAGGTTATAGCAATCAGCCC. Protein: CASSEPSRAPGYSNQP. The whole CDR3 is CASSEPSRAPGYSNQPQHF.

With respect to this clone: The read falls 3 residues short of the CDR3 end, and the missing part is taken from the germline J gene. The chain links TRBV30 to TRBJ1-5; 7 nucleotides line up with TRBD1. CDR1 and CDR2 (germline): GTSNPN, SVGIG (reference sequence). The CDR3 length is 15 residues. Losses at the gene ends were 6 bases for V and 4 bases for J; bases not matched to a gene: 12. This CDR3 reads CACAKTGWQNQPQHF. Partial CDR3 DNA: TGTGCCTGCGCAAAGACAGGGTGGCAGAATCAGCCC.

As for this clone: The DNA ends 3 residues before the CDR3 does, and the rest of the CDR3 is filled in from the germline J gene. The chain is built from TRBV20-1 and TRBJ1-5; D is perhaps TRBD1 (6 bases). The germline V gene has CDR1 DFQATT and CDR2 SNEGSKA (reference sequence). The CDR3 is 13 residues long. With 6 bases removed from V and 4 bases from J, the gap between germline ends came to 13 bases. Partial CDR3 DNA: TGCAGTGCGCCTCGGACAGATAATCAGCCC. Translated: CSAPRTDNQP. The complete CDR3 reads CSAPRTDNQPQHF.

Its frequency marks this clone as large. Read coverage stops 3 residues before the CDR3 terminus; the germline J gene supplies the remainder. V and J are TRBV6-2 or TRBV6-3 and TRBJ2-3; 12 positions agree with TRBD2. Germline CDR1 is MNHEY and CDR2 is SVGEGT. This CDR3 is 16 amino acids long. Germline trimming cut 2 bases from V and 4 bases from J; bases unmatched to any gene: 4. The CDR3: CASSYALAGGADTQYF. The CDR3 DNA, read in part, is TGTGCCAGCAGTTACGCACTAGCGGGGGGCGCAGATACG.

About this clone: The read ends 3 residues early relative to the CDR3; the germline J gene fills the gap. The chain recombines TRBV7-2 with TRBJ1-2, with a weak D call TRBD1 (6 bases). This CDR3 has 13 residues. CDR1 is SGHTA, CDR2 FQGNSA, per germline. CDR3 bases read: TGTGCCAGCAGCTTGGACAGACGCGTAGAC. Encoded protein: CASSLDRRVD. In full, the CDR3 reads CASSLDRRVDYTF.

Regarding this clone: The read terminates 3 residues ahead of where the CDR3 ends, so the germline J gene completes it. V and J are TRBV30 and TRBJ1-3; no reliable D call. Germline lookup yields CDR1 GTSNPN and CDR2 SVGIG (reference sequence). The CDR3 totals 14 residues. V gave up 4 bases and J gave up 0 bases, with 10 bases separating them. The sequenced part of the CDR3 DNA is TGTGCCTGGACTCGCCAGAACTCTGGAAACACC. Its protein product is CAWTRQNSGNT. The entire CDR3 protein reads CAWTRQNSGNTIYF.

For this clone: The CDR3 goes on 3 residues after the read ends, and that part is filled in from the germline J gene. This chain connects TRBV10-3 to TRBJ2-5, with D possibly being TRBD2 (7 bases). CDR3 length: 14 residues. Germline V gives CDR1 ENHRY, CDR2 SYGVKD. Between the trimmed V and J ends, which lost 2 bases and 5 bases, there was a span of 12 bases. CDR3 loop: CAISEEGGSETQYF. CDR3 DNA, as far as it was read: TGTGCCATCAGTGAGGAGGGGGGGTCGGAGACC.

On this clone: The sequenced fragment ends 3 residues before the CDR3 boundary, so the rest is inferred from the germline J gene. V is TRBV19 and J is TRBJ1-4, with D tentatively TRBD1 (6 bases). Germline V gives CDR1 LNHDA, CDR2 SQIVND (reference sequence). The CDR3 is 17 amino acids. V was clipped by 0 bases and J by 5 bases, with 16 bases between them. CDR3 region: CASSIDPWTDENEKLFF. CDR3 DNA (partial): TGTGCCAGTAGTATAGATCCGTGGACAGACGAGAATGAAAAA.

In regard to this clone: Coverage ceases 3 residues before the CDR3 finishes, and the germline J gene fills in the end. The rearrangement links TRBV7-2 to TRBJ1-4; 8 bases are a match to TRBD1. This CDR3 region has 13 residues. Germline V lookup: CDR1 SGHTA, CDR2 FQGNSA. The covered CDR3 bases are TGTGCCAGCAGCCTGGACAGGGCTCGGAAA. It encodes CASSLDRARK. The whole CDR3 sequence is CASSLDRARKLFF. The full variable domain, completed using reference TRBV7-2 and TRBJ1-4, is GAGVSQSPSNKVTEKGKDVELRCDPISGHTALYWYRQSLGQGLEFLIYFQGNSAPDKSGLPSDRFSAERTGGSVSTLTIQRTQQEDSAVYLCASSLDRARKLFFGSGTQLSVL.

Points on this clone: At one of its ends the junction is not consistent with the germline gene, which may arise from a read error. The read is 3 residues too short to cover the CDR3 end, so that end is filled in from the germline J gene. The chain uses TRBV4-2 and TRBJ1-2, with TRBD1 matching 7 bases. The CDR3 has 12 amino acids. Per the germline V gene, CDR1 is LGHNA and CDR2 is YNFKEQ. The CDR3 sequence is CASRDSAYGYTF. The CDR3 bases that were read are TGCGCCAGTAGGGACAGTGCCTATGGC.